Below, 32 T cell receptor beta chains from the same sample are listed, as sequenced in a study of CD8 T cells in ankylosing spondylitis. TCRdb re-called the 5' RACE reads with MiXCR, one entry per CDR3 protein. The data contain about 340,000 distinct CDR3 sequences, roughly 14% of them singletons. Sample: blood, either unsorted or a sorted T cell fraction (not recorded which). These receptors all stem from a male donor with ankylosing spondylitis or in good health (not recorded which).

This chain links TRBV6-4 with TRBJ1-5; no clear D. Germline V gives CDR1 MRHNA, CDR2 SNTAGT. This CDR3 region has 13 residues. With 2 bases removed from V and 6 bases from J, the gap between germline ends came to 8 bases. CDR3 sequence (DNA): TGTGCCAGCAGTGACAGGGAGGGTCAGCCCCAGCATTTT. Its translation: CASSDREGQPQHF.

The CDR3 region is CASTAPSLAGTNTGELFF. The CDR3 DNA reads as TGTGCCAGCACCGCACCCTCCTTAGCGGGAACGAACACCGGGGAGCTGTTTTTT. The chain combines TRBV6-1 with TRBJ2-2, with TRBD2 matching over 8 bases. V shed 7 bases and J 0 bases; nucleotides not matched to a gene: 13. Germline CDR1 and CDR2: MNHNS and SASEGT. There are 18 residues in the CDR3.

V usage is TRBV20-1 and J usage is TRBJ1-1; 7 bases fit TRBD1. The CDR3 has 13 residues. Germline CDR1 is DFQATT and CDR2 is SNEGSKA (reference sequence). V shed 7 bases, J shed 2 bases, and the junction held 7 bases outside the gene matches. CDR3 region: CSGTGTVNTEAFF. Written as DNA, the CDR3 is TGCAGTGGTACCGGGACAGTAAACACTGAAGCTTTCTTT.

CDR3 nucleotides: TGCAGTGCGGGACCGACTTTGCAAGAGACCCAGTACTTC. It codes for CSAGPTLQETQYF. The chain uses TRBV20-1 and TRBJ2-5, with D possibly called TRBD1 or TRBD2 (5 bases each). This CDR3 contains 13 residues. Germline CDR1 is DFQATT and CDR2 is SNEGSKA (reference sequence). Trimming stripped 6 bases from V and 2 bases from J, with 13 bases between.

The V and J genes are TRBV3-1 and TRBJ2-1; TRBD2 aligns across 9 bases. This CDR3 spans 15 amino acids. The germline gives CDR1 LGHDT, CDR2 YNNKEL (reference sequence). Trimming took 4 bases from V and 6 from J; bases not matched to a gene: 7. DNA for the CDR3: TGTGCCAGCAGCCTAGCGGGGGCCAACTTCAATGAGCAGTTCTTC. This encodes CASSLAGANFNEQFF.

The chain links TRBV4-1 to TRBJ2-2, with 8 positions matching TRBD2. Trimming removed 2 bases from V and 7 bases from J; junction bases left unmatched: 9. The germline gives CDR1 MGHRA, CDR2 YSYEKL. CDR3 length: 16 residues. The CDR3 DNA follows: TGCGCCAGCAGCCAAAATTCCGGGAGGGGTGTCGGGGAGCTGTTTTTT. Its protein product is CASSQNSGRGVGELFF.

This clonotype was seen more than once but under ten times. The gene calls are TRBV27 and TRBJ2-7; 10 bases map to TRBD1. The CDR3 consists of 12 residues. Germline V lookup: CDR1 MNHEY, CDR2 SMNVEV (reference sequence). J gave up 6 bases and V 5 bases, and 1 base lay outside the gene matches. The CDR3 DNA reads TGTGCCAGCAGTGACAGGGGGCGCGAGCAGTACTTC. It encodes CASSDRGREQYF.

The CDR3 region is CASSLPLAMYEQYF. As DNA, the CDR3 is TGTGCCAGCAGCTTGCCACTAGCGATGTACGAGCAGTACTTC. This chain joins TRBV13 and TRBJ2-7, with 7 nucleotides matching TRBD2. Germline CDR1 reads PRHDT; CDR2 reads FYEKMQ (reference sequence). After removal of 3 bases from V and 4 bases from J, the junction contained 6 bases not matched to a gene. CDR3 length: 14 residues.

V gene TRBV6-5 combines with J gene TRBJ2-5; D is possibly TRBD2 (6 bases). Germline V CDR1 and CDR2: MNHEY, SVGAGI. The V and J ends lost 5 bases and 4 bases respectively, with 14 bases between them. The CDR3 has 14 amino acids. CDR3 DNA sequence: TGTGCCAGCAGTATCTCGGGAGTGCGAGAGACCCAGTACTTC. This codes for CASSISGVRETQYF.

The chain recombines TRBV29-1 with TRBJ2-3, with 11 bases lining up with TRBD1. This CDR3 is 15 amino acids long. Unmatched junction bases numbered 9, after V lost 4 bases and J lost 6 bases. Germline V gene data show CDR1 as SQVTM and CDR2 as ANQGSEA. This chain's CDR3 is CSVGGQGAPPDTQYF. Written as DNA, the CDR3 is TGCAGCGTTGGAGGACAGGGGGCTCCTCCGGATACGCAGTATTTT.

There are a few counts of this clonotype. CDR3 residues: CASSSIAGEGKTQYF. The CDR3 DNA follows: TGCGCCAGCAGCTCGATAGCGGGAGAGGGAAAGACCCAGTACTTC. The V gene is TRBV5-1, the J gene TRBJ2-5; 9 bases are shared with TRBD2. Germline CDR1 and CDR2: SGHRS and YFSETQ. The CDR3 totals 15 residues. Trimming cost V 3 bases and J 6 bases; bases outside gene matches: 9.

The chain combines TRBV12-3 or TRBV12-4 with TRBJ2-5, with 7 bases fitting TRBD2. After removal of 2 bases from V and 4 bases from J, the junction contained 10 bases not matched to a gene. The CDR3 runs to 16 residues. The CDR3 sequence: CASSLPSRIAGETQYF. Written as DNA, the CDR3 is TGTGCCAGCAGTTTACCCAGCCGAATAGCGGGAGAGACCCAGTACTTC.

This clonotype was seen a handful of times. This chain uses TRBV6-2 or TRBV6-3 with TRBJ1-5; D unclear. The CDR3 extends over 13 amino acids. V shed 2 bases and J shed 7 bases, with 9 bases lying between them. The V gene's germline CDR1 is MNHEY and CDR2 SVGEGT. This CDR3 is CASSYRAAQPQHF. As DNA, the CDR3 is TGTGCCAGCAGTTACCGGGCGGCCCAGCCCCAGCATTTT.

This chain connects TRBV9 to TRBJ1-1; the D gene is possibly TRBD1 (6 bases). Trimming removed 2 bases from V and 4 bases from J, with 21 bases in between. Germline V lookup: CDR1 SGDLS, CDR2 YYNGEE. The CDR3 has 17 amino acids. The CDR3 nucleotides are TGTGCCAGCAGCGTCGACCCCCGGGGTTCACAGGGCACTGAAGCTTTCTTT. It codes for CASSVDPRGSQGTEAFF.

This clonotype has more than one count but fewer than ten. The germline gene is not matched at one end of the junction; a read error may be the cause. The chain carries TRBV6-6 and TRBJ2-4; D is unresolved. The CDR3 totals 11 residues. The germline CDR1 and CDR2 sequences are MNHNY and SVGAGI (reference sequence). CDR3 nucleotide sequence: TGTGCCAGCAGATACTTGGACATTCAGTACTTC. This gives the protein CASRYLDIQYF.

This clonotype was recorded a few times. The rearrangement links TRBV2 to TRBJ2-3; 15 bases match TRBD2. The CDR3 totals 16 residues. Per germline, CDR1 SNHLY and CDR2 FYNNEI. Trimming removed 7 bases from V and 6 bases from J; junction bases left unmatched: 8. CDR3: CASTFGLAGGPDTQYF. The CDR3 coding sequence is TGTGCCAGCACCTTCGGACTAGCGGGAGGGCCGGATACGCAGTATTTT.

This clonotype was detected a few times. The chain combines TRBV12-3 or TRBV12-4 with TRBJ1-6; 8 nucleotides match TRBD1. Trimming cost V 5 bases and J 5 bases; bases outside gene matches: 5. This CDR3 comprises 15 residues. CDR3 coding DNA: TGTGCCAGCAGTCTTACAGGGGGGGATAATTCACCCCTCCACTTT. Translating gives CASSLTGGDNSPLHF.

This chain joins TRBV19 and TRBJ1-1; D call uncertain. CDR3 length equals 17 residues. Looked up from germline, CDR1 is LNHDA and CDR2 is SQIVND (reference sequence). The ends were cut back, 4 bases at V and 0 bases at J, with 18 bases in the middle. In DNA form, the CDR3 reads TGTGCCAGTAGTACCGGCCCAACCAGAAGGATGAACACTGAAGCTTTCTTT. This gives the protein CASSTGPTRRMNTEAFF.

This clonotype has just a few counts. The rearrangement uses TRBV19 and TRBJ2-7, with D hard to call. Germline-derived CDR1 and CDR2 are LNHDA and SQIVND (reference sequence). This CDR3 spans 13 amino acids. Trimming took 3 bases from V and 2 from J, leaving 8 bases between them. CDR3 protein: CASSIVGTYEQYF. CDR3 nucleotide sequence: TGTGCCAGTAGTATTGTGGGGACCTACGAGCAGTACTTC. Full variable domain (remainder filled in from reference TRBV19 and TRBJ2-7): DGGITQSPKYLFRKEGQNVTLSCEQNLNHDAMYWYRQDPGQGLRLIYYSQIVNDFQKGDIAEGYSVSREKKESFPLTVTSAQKNPTAFYLCASSIVGTYEQYFGPGTRLTVT.

The chain recombines TRBV30 with TRBJ2-2, with D possibly matching TRBD2 (6 bases). Germline V gives CDR1 GTSNPN, CDR2 SVGIG (reference sequence). The CDR3 has 13 residues. Trimming took off 6 bases at V and 5 bases at J, with 13 bases between the two ends. CDR3 DNA sequence: TGTGCCTGCGGGGGACTCTCAACCGGGGAGCTGTTTTTT. Its translation is CACGGLSTGELFF.

V gene TRBV2 combines with J gene TRBJ1-1; D might be TRBD1 (6 bases). Per germline, CDR1 SNHLY and CDR2 FYNNEI. The length of the CDR3 is 14 residues. Trimming left V 3 bases short and J 5 bases short, with 13 bases between. DNA of the CDR3: TGTGCCAGCAGTGAGGAAGGGACATGGACTGAAGCTTTCTTT. Protein: CASSEEGTWTEAFF.

This clonotype was found many times. The genes are TRBV7-2 and TRBJ2-1, with no clear D. This CDR3 is built from 14 residues. Germline-derived CDR1 and CDR2 are SGHTA and FQGNSA. Trimming left V 1 base short and J 6 bases short, with 10 bases between. The CDR3: CASSLETLRNEQFF. The CDR3 coding sequence is TGTGCCAGCAGCTTAGAGACTCTACGCAATGAGCAGTTCTTC.

This clonotype showed up just a few times. The chain recombines TRBV29-1 with TRBJ2-7; TRBD1 agrees at 11 bases. The CDR3 has 16 amino acids. J was trimmed by 3 bases and V by 6 bases; bases with no gene match: 13. Germline CDR1 is SQVTM and CDR2 is ANQGSEA. CDR3: CSVDRHTGTGGYEQYF. CDR3 nucleotide sequence: TGCAGCGTCGACCGTCATACCGGGACAGGGGGCTACGAGCAGTACTTC.

This chain connects TRBV6-5 to TRBJ2-6, with D uncertain. Trimming cost V 0 bases and J 4 bases, with 7 bases left between them. Germline V lookup: CDR1 MNHEY, CDR2 SVGAGI. The CDR3 loop spans 15 amino acids. CDR3 nucleotide sequence: TGTGCCAGCAGTTACTCCGAGGCAGGGGCCAACGTCCTGACTTTC. This codes for CASSYSEAGANVLTF.

V gene TRBV27 combines with J gene TRBJ1-5; TRBD1 is a possible D gene (6 bases). Between the trimmed V and J ends, which lost 2 bases and 5 bases, there was a span of 7 bases. CDR1 and CDR2 from the germline V gene are MNHEY and SMNVEV (reference sequence). CDR3 length: 13 residues. CDR3 sequence reads: CASSLNRDQPQHF. The CDR3 DNA sequence: TGTGCCAGCAGTTTAAACAGGGATCAGCCCCAGCATTTT.

Only a few counts were recorded for this clonotype. The rearrangement joins TRBV7-2 to TRBJ2-2; no clear D gene. Trimming shortened V by 7 bases and J by 5 bases, and 11 bases separated the two germline ends. Germline CDR1 SGHTA, CDR2 FQGNSA. The CDR3 consists of 13 residues. The CDR3, as DNA: TGTGCCAGCACCGCGGACCGGACCGGGGAGCTGTTTTTT. Translated: CASTADRTGELFF.

This clonotype was seen ten or more times. V and J are TRBV12-3 or TRBV12-4 and TRBJ1-2; perhaps TRBD1 as D (6 bases). V was pared by 2 bases and J by 4 bases, with 14 bases between. The CDR3 consists of 15 residues. CDR3 protein: CASSLRAGVIYGYTF. In nucleotides, the CDR3 is TGTGCCAGCAGTTTACGGGCAGGGGTCATCTATGGCTACACCTTC.

This clonotype was seen a few times. The chain employs TRBV7-9 and TRBJ2-3, with D perhaps matching TRBD1 or TRBD2 (5 bases each). This CDR3 comprises 13 residues. Trimming left V 5 bases short and J 1 base short, with 7 bases between. Germline V gene sequence: CDR1 SEHNR, CDR2 FQNEAQ (reference sequence). CDR3 sequence reads: CASSGTRTDTQYF. The CDR3 nucleotides read TGTGCCAGCAGCGGGACCCGCACAGATACGCAGTATTTT.

This clonotype was counted at least ten times. The chain combines TRBV24-1 with TRBJ1-1; a possible D gene is TRBD1 (6 bases). Trimming stripped 5 bases from V and 3 bases from J, with 12 bases between. Looked up from germline, CDR1 is KGHDR and CDR2 is SFDVKD. This CDR3 has 14 amino acids. The CDR3 is CATSAYSGDTEAFF. In nucleotides, the CDR3 is TGTGCCACCAGTGCCTACTCAGGGGACACTGAAGCTTTCTTT.

This clonotype was observed a few times. V is TRBV6-1 and J is TRBJ2-7, with 7 positions matching TRBD1. J gave up 0 bases and V 7 bases, and 6 bases lay outside the gene matches. The CDR3 consists of 14 residues. Germline V gene sequence: CDR1 MNHNS, CDR2 SASEGT. The CDR3 nucleotides are TGTGCCAGCAAGGGGGCAGGGGGCTCCTACGAGCAGTACTTC. Protein sequence: CASKGAGGSYEQYF.

In this sample, this clonotype turned up a few times. DNA for the CDR3: TGTGCCAGCAGCCAAGGGGCCGATCCTTACTTC. This translates into CASSQGADPYF. V gene TRBV3-1 combines with J gene TRBJ2-7; no clear D gene. From germline, CDR1 is LGHDT and CDR2 YNNKEL (reference sequence). There are 11 residues in the CDR3. V lost 1 base to trimming and J lost 13 bases, with 11 bases between them.

As DNA, the CDR3 is TGTGCCAGCTCACCACGCCCAGAACCCTACGAGCAGTACTTC. This codes for CASSPRPEPYEQYF. The chain joins TRBV18 to TRBJ2-7, with no clear D. V dropped 1 base and J dropped 2 bases, with 9 bases sitting between them. The CDR3 is 14 amino acids. CDR1 is KGHSH, CDR2 LQKENI, per germline.